This T cell receptor (beta chain) was sequenced in a study of molecular identifiers for immune sequencing clone quantification. TCRdb reprocessed the PCR reads via MiXCR and lists one record per CDR3 protein. The sample carries approximately 320,000 distinct CDR3 sequences, roughly 24% recorded once. Germline CDR1 KGHSH, CDR2 LQKENI. The CDR3 contains 12 residues. As to this clonotype: An end of the junction does not agree with germline; a read error may underlie this.

The chain is built from TRBV18 and TRBJ2-5; D is uncertain. This sequence was found in a human donor in good health. Some libraries in this study had Jurkat cell RNA spiked in. The sequencing input was naive CD8+ T cells from blood, with Jurkat cell RNA spiked in. Regarding subset: FACS-sorted CD8+CD4-CCR7+CD45RA+ naive T cells. The DNA of the CDR3 is TGTACCAGCTCACCAGCGAGCGAGACCCAGTACTTC. Protein product: CTSSPASETQYF. Filled out from reference TRBV18 and TRBJ2-5, the complete variable domain reads NAGVMQNPRHLVRRRGQEARLRCSPMKGHSHVYWYRQLPEEGLKFMVYLQKENIIDESGMPKERFSAEFPKEGPSILRIQQVVRGDSAAYFCTSSPASETQYFGPGTRLLVL.